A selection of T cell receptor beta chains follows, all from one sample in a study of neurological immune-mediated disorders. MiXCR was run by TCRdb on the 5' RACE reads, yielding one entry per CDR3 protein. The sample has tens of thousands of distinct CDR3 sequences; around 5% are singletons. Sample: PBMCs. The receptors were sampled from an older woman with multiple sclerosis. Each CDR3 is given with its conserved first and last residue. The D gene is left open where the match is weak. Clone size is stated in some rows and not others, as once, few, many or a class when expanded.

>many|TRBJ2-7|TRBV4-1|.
TGCGCCAGCAGCCAAACGGGACGACACTACGAGCAGTACTTC
CASSQTGRHYEQYF
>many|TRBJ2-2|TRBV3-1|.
TGTGCCACCGGCCCCGTCGGGGGCACCGGGGAGCTGTTTTTT
CATGPVGGTGELFF
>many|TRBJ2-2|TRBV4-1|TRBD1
TGCGCCAGCAGCCAACGGGACAGGGGGCGAGGCGGGGAGCTGTTTTTT
CASSQRDRGRGGELFF
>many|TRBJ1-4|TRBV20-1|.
TGCAGTGCTAGAGATAGCGGGACTACGGATGAAAAACTGTTTTTT
CSARDSGTTDEKLFF
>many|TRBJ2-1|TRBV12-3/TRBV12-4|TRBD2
TGTGCCAGCAGTTCTCGGACTAGTGAGCAGTTCTTC
CASSSRTSEQFF
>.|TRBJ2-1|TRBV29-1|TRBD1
TGCAGCGTTGGGACCCCCGGGACAGTGTACAATGAGCAGTTCTTC
CSVGTPGTVYNEQFF
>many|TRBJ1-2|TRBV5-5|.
TGTGCCAGCAGCTTGGGGGGGGTAACTAACTATGGCTACACCTTC
CASSLGGVTNYGYTF
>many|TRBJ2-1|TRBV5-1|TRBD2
TGCGCCAGCAGCTTGTTAGCGGGAGAGAATGAGCAGTTCTTC
CASSLLAGENEQFF
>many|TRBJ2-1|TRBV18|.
TGTGCCAGCTCACCGGCTAGCGGAGTGGGGGCTAGGGATGAGCAGTTCTTC
CASSPASGVGARDEQFF
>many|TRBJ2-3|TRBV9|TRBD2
TGTGCCAGCGGGAGGGCCGGGGGCACAGATACGCAGTATTTT
CASGRAGGTDTQYF
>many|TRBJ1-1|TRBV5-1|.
TGCGCCAGCAGCTTGGCCGGACAGTTGACTGAAGCTTTCTTT
CASSLAGQLTEAFF